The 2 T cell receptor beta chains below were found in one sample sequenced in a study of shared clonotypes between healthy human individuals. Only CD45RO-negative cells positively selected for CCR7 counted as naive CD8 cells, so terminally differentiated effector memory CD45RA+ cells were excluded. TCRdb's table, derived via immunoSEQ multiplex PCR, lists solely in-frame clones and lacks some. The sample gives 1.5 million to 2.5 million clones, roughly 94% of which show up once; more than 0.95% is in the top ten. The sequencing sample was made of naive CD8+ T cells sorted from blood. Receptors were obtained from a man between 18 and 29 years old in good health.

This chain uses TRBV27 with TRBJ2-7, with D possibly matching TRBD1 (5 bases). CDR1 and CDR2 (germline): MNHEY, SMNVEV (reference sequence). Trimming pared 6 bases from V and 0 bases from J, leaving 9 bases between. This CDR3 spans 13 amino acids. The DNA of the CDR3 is TGTGCCAGCAGCATGACAGACTCCTACGAGCAGTACTTC. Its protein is CASSMTDSYEQYF.

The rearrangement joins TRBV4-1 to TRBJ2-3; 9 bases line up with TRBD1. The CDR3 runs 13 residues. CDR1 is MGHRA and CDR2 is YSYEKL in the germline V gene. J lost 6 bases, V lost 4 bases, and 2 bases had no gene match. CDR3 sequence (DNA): TGCGCCAGCAGCCTTGACAGGGGGGATACGCAGTATTTT. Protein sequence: CASSLDRGDTQYF.